Listed below are T cell receptor beta chains from one sample, sequenced in a study of PD-L1 blockade in urothelial cancer. Using immunoSEQ multiplex PCR, the repertoire was profiled, and TCRdb retains in-frame clones only, with some absent. The sample includes some 120,000 clones, roughly 84% of them seen just once. The specimen comprised PBMCs, sampled around atezolizumab (anti-PD-L1) treatment. The receptors were gathered from a man aged 45-60 years with urothelial cancer. Each CDR3 is given with its conserved first and last residue. D genes are given only for firm matches. The size of a clone is reported for some rows only, either as once, few or many, or as a class for expanded clones.

CDR3: CASSESGTDTQYF; DNA: TGTGCCAGCAGTGAATCTGGCACAGATACGCAGTATTTT; V: TRBV25-1; J: TRBJ2-3; size: once; D: .
CDR3: CASSDSGGPLHF; DNA: TGTGCCAGCAGTGACTCGGGGGGACCCCTCCACTTT; V: TRBV6-4; J: TRBJ1-6; size: .; D: .
CDR3: CASSTGHSTGELFF; DNA: TGTGCCAGTAGTACCGGACACAGCACCGGGGAGCTGTTTTTT; V: TRBV19; J: TRBJ2-2; size: once; D: .
CDR3: CASSLGQGASYEQYF; DNA: TGCGCCAGCAGCCTCGGACAGGGGGCCTCCTACGAGCAGTACTTC; V: TRBV5-1; J: TRBJ2-7; size: .; D: TRBD1
CDR3: CASSASLQGGYTF; DNA: TGTGCCAGCAGCGCCTCCTTACAGGGCGGCTACACCTTC; V: TRBV11-2; J: TRBJ1-2; size: .; D: .
CDR3: CAISGLAETTDTQYF; DNA: TGTGCCATCAGTGGACTAGCGGAAACCACAGATACGCAGTATTTT; V: TRBV10-3; J: TRBJ2-3; size: .; D: TRBD2
CDR3: CASSRDPSGRVYEQYF; DNA: TGCGCCAGCAGCCGAGACCCTAGCGGGAGGGTCTACGAGCAGTACTTC; V: TRBV4-1; J: TRBJ2-7; size: .; D: TRBD2
CDR3: CATDEAKSYNEQFF; DNA: TGTGCCACCGACGAGGCTAAGTCCTACAATGAGCAGTTCTTC; V: TRBV7-9; J: TRBJ2-1; size: .; D: .
CDR3: CASSLSGSSHEQYF; DNA: TGTGCCAGCAGCTTGAGCGGGAGTAGCCACGAGCAGTACTTC; V: TRBV7-2; J: TRBJ2-7; size: .; D: TRBD2
CDR3: CAWSGATNEKLFF; DNA: TGTGCCTGGAGTGGAGCAACTAATGAAAAACTGTTTTTT; V: TRBV30; J: TRBJ1-4; size: .; D: .
CDR3: CASSFGSYNEQFF; DNA: TGCGCCAGCAGCTTCGGGTCCTACAATGAGCAGTTCTTC; V: TRBV5-1; J: TRBJ2-1; size: .; D: .
CDR3: CASSATGAAYEQYF; DNA: TGCGCCAGCAGCGCGACAGGGGCGGCCTACGAGCAGTACTTC; V: TRBV5-1; J: TRBJ2-7; size: .; D: TRBD1
CDR3: CASSNLGSGDNYGYTF; DNA: TGTGCCAGCAGCAACCTTGGGTCAGGGGACAACTATGGCTACACCTTC; V: TRBV28; J: TRBJ1-2; size: .; D: .